Below, 20 T cell receptor beta chains from the same sample are listed, as sequenced in a study of T cell repertoires in cytomegalovirus infection. Using its own MiXCR run on the reads, TCRdb lists one record per CDR3 protein. Of a few hundred thousand distinct CDR3 sequences in the sample, roughly 25% were seen once. These TCRs' antigens remain unknown. This specimen was cultured PBMCs, taken from culture after CMV antigen stimulation. These receptors were collected from a human donor in good health (CMV status not recorded). Some clones in this sample may be carry-over from other donors' samples.

For this clonotype: A read error may explain this, as a much larger clone is one base away. The CDR3 nucleotides are TGTGCCAGCAGCTTAGGGCAGGCAGAGACCCAGTGCTTC. It is translated as CASSLGQAETQCF. This chain links TRBV7-3 with TRBJ2-5; unclear D gene. In germline, CDR1 is SGHTA, CDR2 FQGTGA. CDR3 size: 13 residues.

This clonotype was picked up a small number of times. CDR3 residues: CSALLRDSFQETQYF. As DNA, the CDR3 is TGCAGTGCTCTACTTCGGGACAGTTTCCAAGAGACCCAGTACTTC. The chain carries TRBV20-1 and TRBJ2-5; 7 positions agree with TRBD1. This CDR3 comprises 15 residues. The J segment lost 1 base and the V segment lost 5 bases, leaving 10 bases of the junction unmatched. CDR1 is DFQATT and CDR2 is SNEGSKA in the germline V gene (reference sequence).

The chain combines TRBV18 with TRBJ2-2, with D hard to call. Germline lookup yields CDR1 KGHSH and CDR2 LQKENI. CDR3 length equals 14 residues. Trimming left V 2 bases short and J 3 bases short, with 7 bases between. The CDR3 region is CASSPTMYTGELFF. The DNA of the CDR3 is TGTGCCAGCTCACCAACAATGTACACCGGGGAGCTGTTTTTT.

This clonotype was picked up many times. The V gene is TRBV10-3, the J gene TRBJ2-7; 7 bases agree with TRBD1. V trimming: 11 bases; J trimming: 3 bases; junction bases outside the gene matches: 7. The CDR3 covers 12 residues. Germline CDR1 is ENHRY and CDR2 is SYGVKD. For the CDR3, the DNA is TGTGCCTCCTCCGGGACAGACTACGAGCAGTACTTC. It encodes CASSGTDYEQYF.

This sequence joins TRBV28 and TRBJ2-3, with a tentative D call TRBD1 (5 bases). Deletions cut 10 bases from V and 0 bases from J, with 29 bases between. Germline V gene lookup returns CDR1 MDHEN and CDR2 SYDVKM. The CDR3 covers 19 residues. This CDR3 is CATLPSDSEIYSSTDTQYF. CDR3 bases: TGTGCCACCCTCCCCTCCGACAGCGAAATCTATTCTAGCACAGATACGCAGTATTTT.

The chain links TRBV20-1 to TRBJ2-1; D is perhaps TRBD2 (5 bases). V lost 5 bases to trimming and J lost 0 bases, with 14 bases between them. Per germline, CDR1 DFQATT and CDR2 SNEGSKA (reference sequence). The CDR3 spans 15 residues. The CDR3 DNA reads TGCAGTGCTGGTTCTAGCAGTCGCTCCTACAATGAGCAGTTCTTC. Its translation: CSAGSSSRSYNEQFF.

The gene calls are TRBV6-8 and TRBJ2-1; 9 nucleotides align to TRBD2. This CDR3 spans 14 amino acids. The germline V gene has CDR1 MNHGY and CDR2 SAAAGT. V gave up 9 bases and J gave up 4 bases; unmatched junction bases: 7. This chain's CDR3 is CASTGTSPYNEQFF. CDR3 nucleotide sequence: TGTGCCAGTACCGGGACTAGCCCATACAATGAGCAGTTCTTC.

This rearrangement joins TRBV6-5 to TRBJ2-5; D could derive from TRBD1 or TRBD2 (5 bases each). From germline, CDR1 is MNHEY and CDR2 SVGAGI. This CDR3 is built from 19 residues. V lost 7 bases, J lost 2 bases, and 29 bases lay in between. CDR3 sequence: CASKYFGTPPGKGQETQYF. The CDR3, as DNA: TGTGCCAGCAAGTACTTCGGGACGCCCCCAGGGAAGGGGCAAGAGACCCAGTACTTC.

This clonotype was seen at least ten times. An end of the junction does not agree with germline; a read error may underlie this. The chain links TRBV7-7 to TRBJ2-2; D is undetermined. The CDR3 contains 13 residues. Germline CDR1 SSHAT, CDR2 FNYEAQ (reference sequence). CDR3 region: CASSWKNTGELFF. In DNA, the CDR3 is TGTGCTAGCAGCTGGAAAAACACCGGGGAGCTGTTTTTT.

The chain uses TRBV20-1 and TRBJ1-3; 9 nucleotides line up with TRBD1. This CDR3 has 15 residues. V shed 4 bases and J 3 bases; nucleotides not matched to a gene: 7. Germline assignment: CDR1 DFQATT and CDR2 SNEGSKA (reference sequence). This CDR3 is CSAKTGGSGGNTIYF. DNA of the CDR3: TGCAGTGCTAAGACAGGGGGGAGTGGTGGAAACACCATATATTTT.

V gene TRBV4-3 combines with J gene TRBJ2-3; a weak D match, TRBD2 (6 bases). The germline V gene has CDR1 LGHNA and CDR2 YSLEER. V lost 2 bases and J lost 5, with 14 bases in between. This CDR3 comprises 15 residues. CDR3 region: CASSQNVEGQDTQYF. The CDR3, as DNA: TGCGCCAGCAGCCAAAACGTGGAGGGCCAAGATACGCAGTATTTT.

Ten or more counts support this clonotype. J is TRBJ2-3 and V is TRBV7-9; 8 positions agree with TRBD2. Germline assignment: CDR1 SEHNR and CDR2 FQNEAQ (reference sequence). CDR3 length equals 18 residues. The trim removed 5 bases at V and 0 bases at J, leaving 13 bases unmatched. In DNA form, the CDR3 reads TGTGCCAGCAGCCCCCGGAATATAGCGGGAACTAGCACAGATACGCAGTATTTT. It specifies CASSPRNIAGTSTDTQYF.

Many counts were recorded for this clonotype. This chain uses TRBV7-2 with TRBJ2-7, with D tentatively TRBD1 (6 bases). CDR3 size: 15 residues. The ends were cut back, 2 bases at V and 2 bases at J, with 13 bases in the middle. The germline V gene encodes CDR1 SGHTA and CDR2 FQGNSA. CDR3 sequence reads: CASSLLSGQTYEQYF. For the CDR3, the DNA is TGTGCCAGCAGCTTACTGTCGGGACAAACCTACGAGCAGTACTTC.

The CDR3 region is CSARDPNGNNEQFF. The CDR3 DNA reads TGCAGTGCTAGAGATCCGAACGGAAACAATGAGCAGTTCTTC. This chain links TRBV20-1 with TRBJ2-1; D remains ambiguous. V was shortened by 0 bases and J by 5 bases, with 11 bases between the two germline ends. The germline gives CDR1 DFQATT, CDR2 SNEGSKA (reference sequence). The CDR3 is 14 residues long.

J is TRBJ2-5 and V is TRBV2; D call uncertain. V was clipped by 5 bases and J by 4 bases, with 8 bases between them. The germline CDR1 and CDR2 sequences are SNHLY and FYNNEI. This CDR3 has 12 amino acids. DNA for the CDR3: TGTGCCAGCAGTCAAGGGCCAGAGACCCAGTACTTC. It specifies CASSQGPETQYF.

This clonotype was picked up a small number of times. The chain links TRBV28 to TRBJ2-7; 12 bases fit TRBD2. J was trimmed by 6 bases and V by 2 bases; bases with no gene match: 8. The germline CDR1 and CDR2 sequences are MDHEN and SYDVKM. This CDR3 spans 16 amino acids. The CDR3 sequence is CASSLGGTSGSREQYF. DNA of the CDR3: TGTGCCAGCAGTTTAGGGGGGACTAGCGGGTCGCGCGAGCAGTACTTC.

This chain links TRBV6-1 with TRBJ2-3, with 10 bases aligning to TRBD2. Germline V CDR1 and CDR2: MNHNS, SASEGT. The CDR3 is 15 residues long. Trimming removed 7 bases from V and 4 bases from J; junction bases left unmatched: 8. DNA of the CDR3: TGTGCCAGCATCCTCAGGACTAGCGGCGCAGATACGCAGTATTTT. It is translated as CASILRTSGADTQYF.

The V gene is TRBV7-6, the J gene TRBJ2-3; the D gene is possibly TRBD1 (5 bases). Trimming cost V 5 bases and J 0 bases, with 9 bases left between them. Looked up from germline, CDR1 is SGHVS and CDR2 is FNYEAQ. The CDR3 runs 14 residues. As DNA, the CDR3 is TGTGCCAGCAGCCCCTGGACAAGCACAGATACGCAGTATTTT. It translates to CASSPWTSTDTQYF.

The gene calls are TRBV15 and TRBJ1-5; D call uncertain. Trimming cost V 0 bases and J 6 bases, with 9 bases left between them. The CDR3 runs 14 residues. Germline V gene lookup returns CDR1 LNHNV and CDR2 YYDKDF (reference sequence). CDR3 loop: CATSRENFRQPQHF. CDR3 DNA: TGTGCCACCAGCAGAGAAAATTTTCGTCAGCCCCAGCATTTT.

V usage is TRBV19 and J usage is TRBJ2-5; 11 bases line up with TRBD1. V dropped 6 bases and J dropped 2; count of bases not matched to a gene: 5. The germline V gene encodes CDR1 LNHDA and CDR2 SQIVND (reference sequence). This CDR3 contains 15 residues. CDR3 protein: CASSGQGAPQETQYF. The CDR3 DNA reads as TGTGCCAGTAGCGGACAGGGGGCACCACAAGAGACCCAGTACTTC. Full variable domain (rest looked up from reference TRBV19 and TRBJ2-5): DGGITQSPKYLFRKEGQNVTLSCEQNLNHDAMYWYRQDPGQGLRLIYYSQIVNDFQKGDIAEGYSVSREKKESFPLTVTSAQKNPTAFYLCASSGQGAPQETQYFGPGTRLLVL.